These T cell receptor beta chains were read from a single sample in a study of cytomegalovirus exposure and HLA in healthy donors. Sequencing was performed with immunoSEQ multiplex PCR; in TCRdb, only in-frame clones are kept and a portion is missing. The table records about 300,000 clones, about nine tenths of them present only once. Source material: PBMCs. The receptor set was obtained from a man between 35 and 55 years old in good health and CMV-seropositive. The CDR3 runs from the conserved cysteine through the conserved F or W. A D gene is named only where the DNA matches it firmly. Expanded clones are given a class, and other clones once, few, many or no size at all.

J | D | V | size | DNA | CDR3
TRBJ2-3 | - | TRBV18 | - | TGTGCCAGCTCACCGACCGGGATCGTGCAGTATTTT | CASSPTGIVQYF
TRBJ1-2 | - | TRBV13 | - | TGTGCCAGCAGCTCAGGGGCAAACTATGGCTACACCTTC | CASSSGANYGYTF
TRBJ2-2 | - | TRBV5-4 | - | TGTGCCAGCAGCCGTAGTTGGAACACCGGGGAGCTGTTTTTT | CASSRSWNTGELFF
TRBJ1-5 | - | TRBV6-6 | few | TGTGCCAGCAGTGGGGGACTAGGCAATCAGCCCCAGCATTTT | CASSGGLGNQPQHF
TRBJ2-6 | TRBD1 | TRBV19 | - | TGTGCCAGTAGTCCACTATCGACAGGGTCTGGGGCCAACGTCCTGACTTTC | CASSPLSTGSGANVLTF
TRBJ2-1 | TRBD2 | TRBV11-2 | - | TGTGCCAGCAGCTTAGCGGGACTAGCTCACAATGAGCAGTTCTTC | CASSLAGLAHNEQFF
TRBJ2-7 | TRBD2 | TRBV10-1 | - | TGCGCCAGCAGGAATAGCGGGAGTTACTCGGAGCAGTACTTC | CASRNSGSYSEQYF
TRBJ2-7 | - | TRBV10-3 | - | TGTGCCATCAAAGTTGGACACGACACCTACGAGCAGTACTTC | CAIKVGHDTYEQYF
TRBJ2-7 | - | TRBV6-5 | - | TGTGCCAGCAGTTACTCGAGTACCGGGACTCAGAAGTACTTC | CASSYSSTGTQKYF
TRBJ1-3 | - | TRBV15 | - | TGTGCCACCAGCTCACGGAAAGCGTCCGGAAACACCATATATTTT | CATSSRKASGNTIYF
TRBJ1-4 | - | TRBV4-2 | few | TGTGCCAGCAGCCGAGCCGAGGAAAAACTGTTTTTT | CASSRAEEKLFF
TRBJ2-7 | TRBD2 | TRBV7-2 | - | TGTGCCAGCAGCCCATTTATCGGGACTAGGAGCTCCTACGAGCAGTACTTC | CASSPFIGTRSSYEQYF
TRBJ1-1 | - | TRBV21-1 | - | TGTGCCAGCAGTACCGAGGGCACTGAAGCTTTCTTT | CASSTEGTEAFF
TRBJ1-5 | - | TRBV15 | - | TGTGCCACCAGCAGAGATCGGAGCAGTTTGCTCAATCAGCCCCAGCATTTT | CATSRDRSSLLNQPQHF
TRBJ2-5 | - | TRBV7-2 | - | TGTGCCAGCACCATTCTGGGGAGGGAGACCCAGTACTTC | CASTILGRETQYF
TRBJ2-1 | - | TRBV27 | - | TGTGCCAGCGGCCGCCCTGGGGCCCAGGAGACTTTATACAATGAGCAGTTCTTC | CASGRPGAQETLYNEQFF
TRBJ2-7 | TRBD2 | TRBV15 | - | TGTGCCACCAGCAGAGTACGGGAGGGGCTCTACGAGCAGTACTTC | CATSRVREGLYEQYF
TRBJ1-5 | - | TRBV6-6 | - | TGTGCCTCTGGGGGGTATAGCAATCAGCCCCAGCATTTT | CASGGYSNQPQHF
TRBJ2-5 | - | TRBV18 | - | TGTGCCAGCTCACGTGAGGCAGGGGACCTAGAGACCCAGTACTTC | CASSREAGDLETQYF
TRBJ2-7 | - | TRBV30 | - | TGTGCCTGGAGCCAGGAGGCAGCTAGTTCCTACGAGCAGTACTTC | CAWSQEAASSYEQYF
TRBJ1-4 | TRBD1 | TRBV7-9 | - | TGTTCCAGCAGCTCCAGAGGACAGGGCTTAGGAGAAAAACTGTTTTTT | CSSSSRGQGLGEKLFF
TRBJ2-6 | - | TRBV28 | - | TGTGCCAGCAGTTTACCCGGTGCCCCCGTCCTGACTTTC | CASSLPGAPVLTF
TRBJ2-7 | - | TRBV6-5 | - | TGTGCCAGCAGTTACACCCGCCGGGACACCTACGAGCAGTACTTC | CASSYTRRDTYEQYF
TRBJ2-7 | TRBD2 | TRBV29-1 | - | TGCAGCGTTGAAGGCTGGGAGGGCGAGCAGTACTTC | CSVEGWEGEQYF
TRBJ2-3 | TRBD2 | TRBV28 | - | TGTGCCAGCAGCCGTAGGACTAGCGGGAGGCAGGGAAATACGCAGTATTTT | CASSRRTSGRQGNTQYF
TRBJ2-1 | - | TRBV4-3 | few | TGCGCCAGCAGCCAAGATGGCGGGGCCTACAATGAGCAGTTCTTC | CASSQDGGAYNEQFF
TRBJ2-2 | TRBD2 | TRBV10-3 | - | TGTGCCATTCAACCGGGACTAGCGGGAGTGAACACCGGGGAGCTGTTTTTT | CAIQPGLAGVNTGELFF
TRBJ2-7 | TRBD2 | TRBV19 | - | TGTGCCAGTAGTAGCGGGAGTTCCTACGAGCAGTACTTC | CASSSGSSYEQYF
TRBJ1-2 | - | TRBV7-9 | - | TGTGCCAGCAGGCATGCGAGTAACTATGGCTACACCTTC | CASRHASNYGYTF
TRBJ2-7 | - | TRBV29-1 | - | TGCAGCGTAGGATTAGCGAGCCTCTCCTACGAGCAGTACTTC | CSVGLASLSYEQYF
TRBJ1-6 | - | TRBV2 | - | TGTGCCAGCACTCCTGACAGTTACTATAATTCACCCCTCCACTTT | CASTPDSYYNSPLHF
TRBJ2-7 | TRBD1 | TRBV2 | - | TGTGCCAGCAGGGGGGACAGCTCCTACGAGCAGTACTTC | CASRGDSSYEQYF
TRBJ2-6 | TRBD2 | TRBV5-1 | - | TGCGCCAGCAGCCCTAACTTAGCGGGAGCAGGGGCCAACGTCCTGACTTTC | CASSPNLAGAGANVLTF
TRBJ1-5 | - | TRBV7-2 | - | TGTGCCAGCAGCCGATGGATAACAGGCAATCAGCCCCAGCATTTT | CASSRWITGNQPQHF
TRBJ1-2 | TRBD1 | TRBV7-9 | - | TGTGCCAGCACCACAACCCTACAGGGGGCCAATGGCTACACCTTC | CASTTTLQGANGYTF
TRBJ2-5 | TRBD1 | TRBV5-1 | - | TGCGCCAGCAGCTTAATAGGACAGGTCGAAGGAGAGACCCAGTACTTC | CASSLIGQVEGETQYF
TRBJ1-1 | - | TRBV5-1 | - | TGCGCCAGCAGCCCAGGGAACATGAACACTGAAGCTTTCTTT | CASSPGNMNTEAFF
TRBJ1-1 | - | TRBV29-1 | - | TGCAGCGTTGAAGTTGCGAGACAACTGAACACTGAAGCTTTCTTT | CSVEVARQLNTEAFF
TRBJ2-4 | - | TRBV19 | - | TGTGCCAGTAGTATTTCGGGACCCCGGGGGGCCAAAAACATTCAGTACTTC | CASSISGPRGAKNIQYF
TRBJ2-2 | - | TRBV4-1 | - | TGCGCCAGCAGCCAAGATCTTGGGGCAGGGACGAACACCGGGGAGCTGTTTTTT | CASSQDLGAGTNTGELFF
TRBJ1-2 | - | TRBV6-5 | - | TGTGCCAGCAGCCCGGACAGAAGGTATGGCTACACCTTC | CASSPDRRYGYTF
TRBJ2-1 | - | TRBV6-4 | - | TGTGCCAGCAGTGTTGGGGGCGGCTCCATTTATGAGCAGTTCTTC | CASSVGGGSIYEQFF
TRBJ2-1 | - | TRBV5-1 | - | TGCGCCAGCAGCTATTCCGGACAGAACAATGAGCAGTTCTTC | CASSYSGQNNEQFF
TRBJ2-5 | TRBD2 | TRBV6-6 | - | TGTGCCAGCAGTCCATTAGCGGGAGTTAAAGAGACCCAGTACTTC | CASSPLAGVKETQYF
TRBJ2-7 | - | TRBV7-9 | few | TGTGCCAGCAGCTTAGCGGAACTAGCCCTTGAGCAGTACTTC | CASSLAELALEQYF
TRBJ2-2 | TRBD1 | TRBV6-5 | few | TGTGCCAGCAGTCCCGGGACAGAGAACACCGGGGAGCTGTTTTTT | CASSPGTENTGELFF
TRBJ1-1 | - | TRBV5-1 | once | TGCGCCAGCAGCTTGGGGGCAGGGAACACTGAAGCTTTCTTT | CASSLGAGNTEAFF
TRBJ2-7 | TRBD2 | TRBV9 | - | TGTGCCAGCAGCGTAGTAACTAGCGGACCGAACGAGCAGTACTTC | CASSVVTSGPNEQYF
TRBJ2-1 | TRBD2 | TRBV10-1 | - | TGCGCCAGCAGTGAGGGGACTAGCGGATACAATGAGCAGTTCTTC | CASSEGTSGYNEQFF
TRBJ2-1 | TRBD2 | TRBV4-2 | once | TGTGCCAGCAGCCAAGTGGGCGGGAGGAATGAGCAGTTCTTC | CASSQVGGRNEQFF
TRBJ1-6 | - | TRBV6-1 | - | TGTGCCAGCAGTGAGCAGGGGCGAGGTTCACCCCTCCACTTT | CASSEQGRGSPLHF
TRBJ2-7 | TRBD1 | TRBV4-1 | - | TGCGCCAGCAGCCAGGCCGGGACAGGGGCGTACGAGCAGTACTTC | CASSQAGTGAYEQYF
TRBJ2-1 | TRBD1 | TRBV7-9 | - | TGTGCCAGCAGCGCCCCGGGACAGGGATTAAATGAGCAGTTCTTC | CASSAPGQGLNEQFF
TRBJ1-6 | - | TRBV7-9 | - | TGTGCCAGCAGCTTAGCGAAAGGGGTTCGGTCACCCCTCCACTTT | CASSLAKGVRSPLHF
TRBJ2-7 | TRBD2 | TRBV5-6 | - | TGTGCCAGCAGCCGACCTATGGAAGCGGGAGCTGCCTACGAGCAGTACTTC | CASSRPMEAGAAYEQYF